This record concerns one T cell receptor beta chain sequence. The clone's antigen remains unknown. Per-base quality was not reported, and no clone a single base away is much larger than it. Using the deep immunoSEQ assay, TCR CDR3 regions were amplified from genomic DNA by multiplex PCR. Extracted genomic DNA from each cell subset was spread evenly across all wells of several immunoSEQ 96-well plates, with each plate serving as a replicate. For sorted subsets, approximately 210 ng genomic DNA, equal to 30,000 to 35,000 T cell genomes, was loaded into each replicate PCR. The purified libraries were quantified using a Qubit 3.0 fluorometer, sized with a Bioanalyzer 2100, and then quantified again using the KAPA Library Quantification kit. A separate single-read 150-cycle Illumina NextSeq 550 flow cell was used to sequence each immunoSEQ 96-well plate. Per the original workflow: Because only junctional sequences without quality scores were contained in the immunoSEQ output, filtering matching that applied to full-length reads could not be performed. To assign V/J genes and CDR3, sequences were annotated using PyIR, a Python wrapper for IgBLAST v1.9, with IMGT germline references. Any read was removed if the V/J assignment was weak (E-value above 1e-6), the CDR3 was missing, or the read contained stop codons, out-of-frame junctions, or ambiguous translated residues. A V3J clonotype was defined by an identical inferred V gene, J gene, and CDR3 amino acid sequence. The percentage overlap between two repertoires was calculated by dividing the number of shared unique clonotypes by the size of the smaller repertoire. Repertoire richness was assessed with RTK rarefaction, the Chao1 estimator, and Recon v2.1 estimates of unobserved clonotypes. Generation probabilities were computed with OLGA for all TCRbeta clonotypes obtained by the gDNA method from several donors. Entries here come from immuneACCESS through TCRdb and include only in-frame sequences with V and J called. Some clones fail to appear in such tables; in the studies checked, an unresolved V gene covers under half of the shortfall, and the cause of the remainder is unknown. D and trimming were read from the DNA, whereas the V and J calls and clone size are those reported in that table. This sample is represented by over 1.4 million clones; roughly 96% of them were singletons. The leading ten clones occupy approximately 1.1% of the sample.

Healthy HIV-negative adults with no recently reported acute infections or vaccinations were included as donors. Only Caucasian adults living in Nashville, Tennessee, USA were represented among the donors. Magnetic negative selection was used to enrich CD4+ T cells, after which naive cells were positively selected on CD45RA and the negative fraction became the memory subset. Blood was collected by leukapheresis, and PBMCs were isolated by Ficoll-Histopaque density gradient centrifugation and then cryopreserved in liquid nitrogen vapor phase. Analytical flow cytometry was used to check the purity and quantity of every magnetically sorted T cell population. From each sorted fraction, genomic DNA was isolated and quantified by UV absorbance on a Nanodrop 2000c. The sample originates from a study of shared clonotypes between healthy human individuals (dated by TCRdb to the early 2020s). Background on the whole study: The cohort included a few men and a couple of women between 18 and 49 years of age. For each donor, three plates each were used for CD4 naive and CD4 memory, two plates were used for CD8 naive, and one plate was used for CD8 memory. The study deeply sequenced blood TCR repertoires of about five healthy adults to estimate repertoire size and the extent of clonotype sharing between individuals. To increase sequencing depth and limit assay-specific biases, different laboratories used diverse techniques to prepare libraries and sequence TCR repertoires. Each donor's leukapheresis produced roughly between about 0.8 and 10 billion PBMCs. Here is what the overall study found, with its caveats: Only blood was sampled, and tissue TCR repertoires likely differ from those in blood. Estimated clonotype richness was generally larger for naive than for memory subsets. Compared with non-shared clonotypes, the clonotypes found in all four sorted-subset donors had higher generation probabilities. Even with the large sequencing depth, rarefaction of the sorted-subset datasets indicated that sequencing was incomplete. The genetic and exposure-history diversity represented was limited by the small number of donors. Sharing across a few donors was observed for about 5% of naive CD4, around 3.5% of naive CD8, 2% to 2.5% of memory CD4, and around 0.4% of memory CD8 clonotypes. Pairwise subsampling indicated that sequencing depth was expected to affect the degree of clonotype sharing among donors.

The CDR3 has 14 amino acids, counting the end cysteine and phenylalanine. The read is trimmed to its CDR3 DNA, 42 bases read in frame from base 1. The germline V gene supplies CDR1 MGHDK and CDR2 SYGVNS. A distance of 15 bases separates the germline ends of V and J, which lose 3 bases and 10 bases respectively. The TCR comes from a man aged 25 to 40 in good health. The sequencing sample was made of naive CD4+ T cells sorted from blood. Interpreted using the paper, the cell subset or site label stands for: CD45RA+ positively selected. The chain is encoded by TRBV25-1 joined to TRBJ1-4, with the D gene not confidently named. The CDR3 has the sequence CASSESRSVVKLFF. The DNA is TGTGCCAGCAGTGAGTCAAGATCCGTGGTAAAACTGTTTTTT.